The 31 T cell receptor beta chains in this list originate from one sample, sequenced in a study of T cell responses to AZD1222 COVID-19 vaccine. The data were produced by immunoSEQ multiplex PCR, yet TCRdb's version contains in-frame clones alone and is incomplete. The table has about 120,000 clones, approximately 90% seen once; the top ten hold about a fifth. Specimen: peripheral blood, collected on day 0 of AZD1222 vaccination. These receptors all stem from an adult in good health.

The genes are TRBV4-1 and TRBJ1-6; no clear D gene. The CDR3 runs to 17 residues. In germline, CDR1 is MGHRA, CDR2 YSYEKL. Trimming pared 2 bases from V and 7 bases from J, leaving 18 bases between. This CDR3 reads CASSQWTDLSGNSPLHF. The CDR3 nucleotides are TGCGCCAGCAGCCAATGGACTGATCTTAGCGGGAATTCACCCCTCCACTTT.

The gene calls are TRBV18 and TRBJ1-2; the D is unclear. Trimming shortened V by 2 bases and J by 8 bases, and 12 bases separated the two germline ends. The CDR3 is 13 amino acids. Germline V CDR1 and CDR2: KGHSH, LQKENI. Here the CDR3 reads CASSPVWGEGYTF. In nucleotides, the CDR3 is TGTGCCAGCTCACCAGTTTGGGGAGAAGGCTACACCTTC.

This chain uses TRBV20-1 with TRBJ1-2; 8 nucleotides match TRBD1. The CDR3 loop spans 15 amino acids. Germline lookup yields CDR1 DFQATT and CDR2 SNEGSKA (reference sequence). Trimming took 3 bases from V and 4 from J; bases not matched to a gene: 10. CDR3 in amino acids: CSASKPGGPFYGYTF. CDR3 DNA: TGCAGTGCTAGTAAACCAGGGGGCCCTTTCTATGGCTACACCTTC.

The chain combines TRBV4-3 with TRBJ2-2, with a tentative D call TRBD2 (6 bases). Germline V gene data show CDR1 as LGHNA and CDR2 as YSLEER. The germline V and J ends were trimmed by 3 bases and 5 bases, with 16 bases remaining between them. The CDR3 contains 16 residues. The CDR3 nucleotides read TGCGCCAGCAGCCAGTGGTCCGGGAGTTGGACCGGGGAGCTGTTTTTT. It specifies CASSQWSGSWTGELFF.

The gene calls are TRBV2 and TRBJ1-5; D is unclear. The V end was cut by 4 bases, the J end by 6 bases, with 10 bases between. Germline-derived CDR1 and CDR2 are SNHLY and FYNNEI. CDR3 length: 13 amino acids. In DNA, the CDR3 is TGTGCCAGCAGTGGGGGATCCGGTCAGCCCCAGCATTTT. This codes for CASSGGSGQPQHF.

The chain employs TRBV7-2 and TRBJ2-5, with TRBD2 as a possible D gene (5 bases). The CDR3 covers 13 residues. Trimming took 2 bases from V and 5 from J, leaving 9 bases between them. The germline gives CDR1 SGHTA, CDR2 FQGNSA. Here the CDR3 DNA reads TGTGCCAGCAGCTTACTTTCGGGGGAGACCCAGTACTTC. It encodes CASSLLSGETQYF.

The table lists this clone with a few counts. V usage is TRBV14 and J usage is TRBJ2-7; D tentatively reads TRBD1 or TRBD2 (5 bases each). Trimming removed 6 bases from V and 0 bases from J, with 15 bases in between. Germline V gives CDR1 SGHDN, CDR2 FVKESK. The CDR3 spans 15 residues. The CDR3 nucleotides are TGTGCCAGCAGTTCAATCCGGGACCGCTCCTACGAGCAGTACTTC. This codes for CASSSIRDRSYEQYF.

The V call is TRBV12-3 or TRBV12-4, the J call TRBJ1-2, with TRBD1 matching over 8 bases. CDR3 length: 13 residues. V lost 6 bases and J lost 4; bases outside the gene matches: 4. The chain's CDR3 is CASRPTGGYGYTF. The CDR3 nucleotides read TGTGCCAGCAGACCCACAGGGGGCTATGGCTACACCTTC.

The chain links TRBV10-3 to TRBJ1-1; 7 bases align to TRBD1. The CDR3 extends over 15 amino acids. The V segment lost 5 bases and the J segment 3 bases; nucleotides outside the gene matches: 9. Germline CDR1 reads ENHRY; CDR2 reads SYGVKD. The CDR3 reads CAISKSQGIDTEAFF. In nucleotides, the CDR3 is TGTGCCATCAGTAAATCACAGGGGATAGACACTGAAGCTTTCTTT.

The chain couples TRBV5-1 to TRBJ2-7, with TRBD2 matching over 8 bases. The germline CDR1 and CDR2 sequences are SGHRS and YFSETQ. The length of the CDR3 is 14 residues. The junction had 4 bases not matched to a gene; V was cut back by 0 bases and J by 5 bases. CDR3 amino acids: CASSLVSGGHEQYF. The CDR3 nucleotides read TGCGCCAGCAGCTTGGTGAGCGGGGGCCACGAGCAGTACTTC.

This chain connects TRBV7-9 to TRBJ2-6; D is unclear. The CDR3 sequence is 15 residues long. From germline, CDR1 is SEHNR and CDR2 FQNEAQ (reference sequence). V was cut by 7 bases and J by 2 bases, with 12 bases left in between. The DNA for the CDR3 is TGTGCCAGCACCAGGTGGGGAACTGGGGCCAACGTCCTGACTTTC. This codes for CASTRWGTGANVLTF.

The chain has TRBV28 and TRBJ1-1; no reliable D call. In germline, CDR1 is MDHEN, CDR2 SYDVKM. Trimming removed 11 bases from V and 0 bases from J, with 13 bases in between. The CDR3 loop spans 13 amino acids. CDR3 coding DNA: TGTGCCGCAAAATTCCCGTTGAACACTGAAGCTTTCTTT. Protein: CAAKFPLNTEAFF. Together with reference TRBV28 and TRBJ1-1, the CDR3 gives the full variable domain: DVKVTQSSRYLVKRTGEKVFLECVQDMDHENMFWYRQDPGLGLRLIYFSYDVKMKEKGDIPEGYSVSREKKERFSLILESASTNQTSMYLCAAKFPLNTEAFFGQGTRLTVV.

The V and J genes are TRBV10-1 and TRBJ1-4, with 9 bases lining up with TRBD1. J gave up 8 bases and V 9 bases, and 7 bases lay outside the gene matches. This CDR3 contains 13 residues. Looked up from germline, CDR1 is WNHNN and CDR2 is SYGVQD (reference sequence). The CDR3 DNA reads as TGCGCCAGTCCCGACAGGGGGGGAGAAAAACTGTTTTTT. Its protein product is CASPDRGGEKLFF.

V gene TRBV19 combines with J gene TRBJ2-2, with D tentatively TRBD2 (5 bases). V was trimmed by 1 base and J by 5 bases, leaving 8 bases between them. This CDR3 contains 14 residues. Germline loops: CDR1 LNHDA, CDR2 SQIVND (reference sequence). This CDR3 reads CASSIGGETGELFF. CDR3 in DNA: TGTGCCAGTAGTATAGGGGGAGAGACCGGGGAGCTGTTTTTT.

A remark on this clone: Different DNA sequences within this sample yield the same CDR3. This sequence joins TRBV7-2 and TRBJ2-5; 8 bases agree with TRBD1. Germline V gives CDR1 SGHTA, CDR2 FQGNSA. J gave up 5 bases and V 0 bases, and 5 bases lay outside the gene matches. The CDR3 has 15 residues. CDR3 sequence (DNA): TGTGCCAGCAGCTTAGCCGGACAGGGTTGGGAGACCCAGTACTTC. Translating gives CASSLAGQGWETQYF.

The chain links TRBV6-5 to TRBJ2-5; no clear D. Trimming removed 8 bases from V and 4 bases from J, with 14 bases in between. Germline V gene sequence: CDR1 MNHEY, CDR2 SVGAGI. The CDR3 runs 13 residues. The CDR3 reads CASGAWVGETQYF. The DNA for the CDR3 is TGTGCCAGCGGAGCGTGGGTCGGAGAGACCCAGTACTTC.

The chain is built from TRBV4-3 and TRBJ1-4; no firm D call. CDR3 size: 16 residues. The germline gives CDR1 LGHNA, CDR2 YSLEER. The V gene lost 1 base and the J gene lost 7 bases, with 16 bases spanning the gap. The CDR3 DNA is TGCGCCAGCAGCCAAGGGGCAGGAAGGGTAGGTGAAAAACTGTTTTTT. Protein: CASSQGAGRVGEKLFF.

The chain's CDR3 is CASSQGGQLNQPQHF. The DNA for the CDR3 is TGTGCCAGCAGCCAAGGGGGACAGCTAAATCAGCCCCAGCATTTT. V and J are TRBV7-2 and TRBJ1-5, with 7 bases fitting TRBD1. Germline V gene data show CDR1 as SGHTA and CDR2 as FQGNSA. The CDR3 contains 15 residues. V lost 5 bases to trimming and J lost 4 bases; unmatched junction nucleotides: 8.

This clone was seen just once. The DNA of the CDR3 is TGTGCCAGCAGCTTGGAAGGACAGGGGACCGAGCAGTACTTC. Translating gives CASSLEGQGTEQYF. V and J are TRBV11-3 and TRBJ2-7, with TRBD1 identical over 9 bases. This CDR3 region has 14 residues. The V segment lost 3 bases and the J segment 6 bases; nucleotides outside the gene matches: 6. CDR1 is SGHNT and CDR2 is YENEEA in the germline V gene.

This clone was detected only a few times. The CDR3 coding sequence is TGTGCCAGCAGCGATAGACTAGCGGGGGGGACAAATGAGCAGTTCTTC. It encodes CASSDRLAGGTNEQFF. The gene calls are TRBV7-9 and TRBJ2-1; 14 bases fit TRBD2. The germline V gene encodes CDR1 SEHNR and CDR2 FQNEAQ (reference sequence). This CDR3 contains 16 residues. V trimming: 5 bases; J trimming: 7 bases; junction bases outside the gene matches: 7.

V and J are TRBV24-1 and TRBJ1-2, with a weak D call TRBD1 (5 bases). CDR3 length: 15 residues. V was shortened by 6 bases and J by 7 bases, with 20 bases between the two germline ends. The germline gives CDR1 KGHDR, CDR2 SFDVKD. CDR3 region: CATSSTRSRDGGYTF. In DNA form, the CDR3 reads TGTGCCACCAGTTCTACCCGGAGCAGGGACGGTGGCTACACCTTC.

V and J are TRBV6-5 and TRBJ2-7; 8 bases fit TRBD1. The CDR3 has 14 residues. CDR1 and CDR2 (germline): MNHEY, SVGAGI. Germline trimming cut 5 bases from V and 5 bases from J; bases unmatched to any gene: 8. This chain's CDR3 is CASSPRTGFDEQYF. The CDR3 region has the DNA TGTGCCAGCAGTCCCCGGACAGGGTTCGACGAGCAGTACTTC.

The chain carries TRBV6-5 and TRBJ1-2; D possibly corresponds to TRBD1 (5 bases). Germline CDR1 and CDR2: MNHEY and SVGAGI. The V gene lost 6 bases and the J gene lost 8 bases, with 16 bases spanning the gap. The length of the CDR3 is 13 residues. CDR3 sequence (DNA): TGTGCCAGCAGGCCGGGACTAGAGGGGGGCTACACCTTC. It encodes CASRPGLEGGYTF.

The rearrangement links TRBV6-5 to TRBJ2-1, with D possibly matching TRBD2 (6 bases). CDR3 length: 15 residues. V was trimmed by 6 bases and J by 6 bases, leaving 18 bases between them. Germline V CDR1 and CDR2: MNHEY, SVGAGI. Here the CDR3 DNA reads TGTGCCAGCAGCAATTTGGGACTCCCAGGCAATGAGCAGTTCTTC. Its protein is CASSNLGLPGNEQFF.

In its sample, this clone was seen once. The CDR3 here is CASSLEGRETQYF. CDR3 coding DNA: TGCGCCAGCAGCTTAGAGGGTCGGGAGACCCAGTACTTC. This chain links TRBV5-1 with TRBJ2-5; weak D call: TRBD2 (5 bases). This CDR3 is built from 13 residues. With 2 bases removed from V and 5 bases from J, the gap between germline ends came to 10 bases. Germline V gene data show CDR1 as SGHRS and CDR2 as YFSETQ.

The chain recombines TRBV28 with TRBJ2-5, with TRBD2 as a possible D gene (6 bases). This CDR3 has 16 residues. Per the germline V gene, CDR1 is MDHEN and CDR2 is SYDVKM. V was trimmed by 5 bases and J by 2 bases, leaving 18 bases between them. The CDR3 nucleotides are TGTGCCAGCAGTACTTTGTACGGGAGAGGTCAAGAGACCCAGTACTTC. This encodes CASSTLYGRGQETQYF.

The chain links TRBV4-3 to TRBJ2-7, with D tentatively TRBD2 (5 bases). The CDR3 is 15 residues long. Trimming pared 3 bases from V and 1 base from J, leaving 13 bases between. Germline lookup yields CDR1 LGHNA and CDR2 YSLEER. CDR3 coding DNA: TGCGCCAGCAGCCAGGTCGGCGGAGGTTCCTACGAGCAGTACTTC. Translating gives CASSQVGGGSYEQYF.

The chain has TRBV29-1 and TRBJ1-3, with D possibly matching TRBD1 (5 bases). V gave up 1 base and J gave up 4 bases, with 17 bases separating them. Germline values: CDR1 SQVTM, CDR2 ANQGSEA. The CDR3 runs to 16 residues. CDR3 DNA: TGCAGCGTTGAAGGAGCGCCCGGGGCACGAGGAAACACCATATATTTT. It specifies CSVEGAPGARGNTIYF.

The V and J genes are TRBV19 and TRBJ2-4; the D is unclear. Trimming took 7 bases from V and 0 from J, leaving 16 bases between them. The germline CDR1 and CDR2 sequences are LNHDA and SQIVND (reference sequence). The CDR3 has 16 amino acids. The CDR3 reads CASKGKGLLAKNIQYF. For the CDR3, the DNA is TGTGCCAGTAAGGGCAAGGGTTTACTAGCCAAAAACATTCAGTACTTC.

This clone was detected only a few times. The chain is built from TRBV7-8 and TRBJ1-5; 8 nucleotides align to TRBD1. Germline lookup yields CDR1 SGHVS and CDR2 FQNEAQ. This CDR3 spans 14 amino acids. The junction had 6 bases not matched to a gene; V was cut back by 6 bases and J by 5 bases. CDR3 sequence (DNA): TGTGCCAGCAGGAAAACAGGGGGTGATCAGCCCCAGCATTTT. Protein sequence: CASRKTGGDQPQHF. Together with reference TRBV7-8 and TRBJ1-5, the CDR3 gives the full variable domain: GAGVSQSPRYKVAKRGQDVALRCDPISGHVSLFWYQQALGQGPEFLTYFQNEAQLDKSGLPSDRFFAERPEGSVSTLKIQRTQQEDSAVYLCASRKTGGDQPQHFGDGTRLSIL.

This clone was recorded only once. This chain links TRBV5-8 with TRBJ2-2; TRBD2 is a possible D gene (6 bases). CDR1 is SGHTS, CDR2 YDEGEE, per germline. The CDR3 runs 16 residues. Trimming removed 2 bases at V and 3 bases at J, with 14 bases between. The CDR3 here is CASSLWGGGYTGELFF. The CDR3 DNA follows: TGTGCCAGCAGCTTATGGGGAGGAGGGTACACCGGGGAGCTGTTTTTT.